The 10 T cell receptor beta chains in this list originate from one sample, sequenced in a study of PD-1 blockade in classical Hodgkin lymphoma. Sample time point: newly diagnosed, previously untreated cHL patient sample. Magnetic negative selection served to purify CD4+ T cells out of PBMCs that had been thawed. Clones were sequenced by immunoSEQ multiplex PCR, and TCRdb holds only the in-frame ones, with some missing. The repertoire consists of about 32,000 clones, with approximately 90% occurring once and the leading ten covering 0.95% to 1.5%. The source material was CD4+ T cells from blood. These receptors came from a human donor with classical Hodgkin lymphoma.

The chain uses TRBV5-1 and TRBJ2-1, with 12 bases identical to TRBD2. V trimming: 2 bases; J trimming: 7 bases; junction bases outside the gene matches: 7. CDR1 is SGHRS and CDR2 is YFSETQ in the germline V gene. The CDR3 consists of 16 residues. CDR3 sequence reads: CASSFRLAGALNEQFF. In DNA, the CDR3 is TGCGCCAGCAGCTTCCGACTAGCGGGAGCTTTAAATGAGCAGTTCTTC.

The rearrangement uses TRBV5-1 and TRBJ2-5; possible D gene TRBD1, 6 bases. The CDR3 is made up of 14 amino acids. V dropped 2 bases and J dropped 7 bases, with 15 bases sitting between them. The V gene's germline CDR1 is SGHRS and CDR2 YFSETQ. The CDR3 DNA reads as TGCGCCAGCAGCTTCGGAGGACAGTCTGGGACCCAGTACTTC. Residues: CASSFGGQSGTQYF.

This clone came up a few times. The chain has TRBV7-9 and TRBJ2-3; tentative D call: TRBD1 (5 bases). Germline V gives CDR1 SEHNR, CDR2 FQNEAQ (reference sequence). CDR3 length equals 12 residues. V was trimmed by 1 base and J by 10 bases, leaving 9 bases between them. The CDR3 loop reads CASSLVDTAQYF. CDR3 DNA: TGTGCCAGCAGCTTAGTGGACACGGCGCAGTATTTT.

Only a few counts were recorded for this clone. This chain joins TRBV9 and TRBJ2-2, with a possible D match to TRBD1 (6 bases). The CDR3 covers 14 residues. Germline CDR1 reads SGDLS; CDR2 reads YYNGEE. Trimming cost V 3 bases and J 4 bases, with 10 bases left between them. CDR3 in DNA: TGTGCCAGCAGCGCACAGGGAACCACCGGGGAGCTGTTTTTT. Translated, it gives CASSAQGTTGELFF.

The chain links TRBV28 to TRBJ2-7; TRBD2 is a possible D gene (6 bases). CDR1 is MDHEN, CDR2 SYDVKM, per germline. V was clipped by 6 bases and J by 2 bases, with 17 bases between them. This CDR3 is built from 15 residues. CDR3 residues: CASRPGVGRTYEQYF. The CDR3 DNA reads TGTGCCAGCAGACCAGGTGTCGGGAGAACCTACGAGCAGTACTTC.

This clone was seen a handful of times. The chain carries TRBV9 and TRBJ1-1, with 7 bases lining up with TRBD1. CDR1 and CDR2 from the germline V gene are SGDLS and YYNGEE. Losses at the gene ends were 3 bases for V and 4 bases for J; bases not matched to a gene: 6. The CDR3 runs 14 residues. In DNA form, the CDR3 reads TGTGCCAGCAGCGAGGGACAGCGTCCCACTGAAGCTTTCTTT. This encodes CASSEGQRPTEAFF.

The rearrangement uses TRBV28 and TRBJ1-4; D not resolved. Trimming stripped 4 bases from V and 7 bases from J, with 13 bases between. Per germline, CDR1 MDHEN and CDR2 SYDVKM. This CDR3 is 14 amino acids long. The CDR3 DNA follows: TGTGCCAGCAGTTCTCGCCGTGGTCGTGAAAAACTGTTTTTT. It specifies CASSSRRGREKLFF.

This clone has just a few counts. The chain carries TRBV9 and TRBJ1-5, with a weak D call TRBD1 (6 bases). V lost 0 bases, J lost 2 bases, and 9 bases lay in between. Germline V gene sequence: CDR1 SGDLS, CDR2 YYNGEE. The CDR3 has 15 amino acids. In DNA, the CDR3 is TGTGCCAGCAGCGTAGGGACAGTGGGCAATCAGCCCCAGCATTTT. It encodes CASSVGTVGNQPQHF. Variable domain in full (rest from reference TRBV9 and TRBJ1-5): DSGVTQTPKHLITATGQRVTLRCSPRSGDLSVYWYQQSLDQGLQFLIQYYNGEERAKGNILERFSAQQFPDLHSELNLSSLELGDSALYFCASSVGTVGNQPQHFGDGTRLSIL.

The J gene is TRBJ1-1, the V gene TRBV6-1; D call uncertain. The CDR3 runs to 15 residues. V lost 3 bases, J lost 3 bases, and 14 bases lay in between. Germline CDR1 MNHNS, CDR2 SASEGT. CDR3 region: CASSEGNGFYTEAFF. CDR3 sequence (DNA): TGTGCCAGCAGTGAGGGTAATGGATTTTACACTGAAGCTTTCTTT.

CDR3 loop: CASSPHQGQGSAWGGYTF. The CDR3 DNA sequence: TGTGCCAGCAGTCCACATCAGGGACAGGGGAGCGCTTGGGGTGGCTACACCTTC. The V call is TRBV25-1, the J call TRBJ1-2; 10 nucleotides line up with TRBD1. Trimming cost V 5 bases and J 7 bases; bases outside gene matches: 19. Germline V gives CDR1 MGHDK, CDR2 SYGVNS. There are 18 residues in the CDR3.